This TCR beta chain derives from a study of T cell repertoires in cytomegalovirus infection. Across the whole study: Through public TCR beta signatures, both CMV infection and matching HLA type were indicated.

V lost 5 bases and J lost 4, with 10 bases in between. The CDR3 contains 13 residues. CDR1 is SGHVS and CDR2 is FNYEAQ in the germline V gene. TCRdb re-derived calls from the reads in MiXCR, one entry per CDR3 protein. The data contain approximately 76,000 distinct CDR3 sequences, less than 4.5% of them singletons. This clonotype came up many times. Its antigen is undetermined. Study-level results: Frequencies of public TCR beta families were cumulated, and this identified carriers of CMV plus the relevant HLA. HLA-C-restricted CMV clonotypes gave the most frequent clonotype in two of eight donors.

Source material: PBMCs. This chain uses TRBV7-6 with TRBJ2-3; perhaps TRBD1 as D (6 bases). This TCR derives from a human donor in good health (CMV status not recorded). Some clones in this sample may be carry-over from other donors' samples. The CDR3 is CASSPQGPDTQYF. In nucleotides, the CDR3 is TGTGCCAGCAGCCCGCAGGGGCCAGATACGCAGTATTTT.